What follows are 26 T cell receptor beta chains derived from one specimen sequenced in a study of a mutant IDH1 vaccine in newly diagnosed glioma. TCRdb keeps only in-frame clones here, not all; method: immunoSEQ multiplex PCR. The sample lists 25,000 to 30,000 clones; roughly 80% were seen once. For these TCRs, the target antigens are not known. The time point is: week 23, last vaccination. With topical imiquimod, each dose of the vaccine consisted of 300 ug of mutant IDH1 20-mer peptide. This material consisted of PBMCs, taken from a glioma patient whose treatment included an IDH1 peptide vaccine. The origin of the receptors is a woman aged 25 to 39 with glioma.

The chain employs TRBV10-2 and TRBJ2-7, with no clear D. This CDR3 region has 11 residues. Trimming left V 7 bases short and J 3 bases short, with 7 bases between. CDR1 is WSHSY and CDR2 is SAAADI in the germline V gene. CDR3 DNA: TGCGCCAGCACGGTAGGCTACGAGCAGTACTTC. Its translation: CASTVGYEQYF.

This clone appeared a single time. The rearrangement links TRBV5-6 to TRBJ2-7; D call uncertain. V was trimmed by 4 bases and J by 3 bases, leaving 8 bases between them. The germline gives CDR1 SGHDT, CDR2 YYEEEE. This CDR3 has 12 residues. CDR3 nucleotide sequence: TGTGCCAGCAGCGATATGGGCTACGAGCAGTACTTC. Its protein product is CASSDMGYEQYF.

The chain links TRBV5-4 to TRBJ2-5, with no clear D. The CDR3 loop spans 13 amino acids. Between the trimmed V and J ends, which lost 0 bases and 4 bases, there was a span of 7 bases. Germline values: CDR1 SGHNT, CDR2 YYREEE (reference sequence). CDR3 DNA: TGTGCCAGCAGCTTGGACGGCCTAGAGACCCAGTACTTC. This gives the protein CASSLDGLETQYF. The full variable domain, with the rest looked up from reference TRBV5-4 and TRBJ2-5, is ETGVTQSPTHLIKTRGQQVTLRCSSQSGHNTVSWYQQALGQGPQFIFQYYREEENGRGNFPPRFSGLQFPNYSSELNVNALELDDSALYLCASSLDGLETQYFGPGTRLLVL.

V gene TRBV7-2 combines with J gene TRBJ1-3; 8 bases match TRBD1. V dropped 6 bases and J dropped 3; count of bases not matched to a gene: 1. Germline CDR1 is SGHTA and CDR2 is FQGNSA. The CDR3 extends over 13 amino acids. The DNA of the CDR3 is TGTGCCAGCAGGGACAGGGTTGGAAACACCATATATTTT. Protein sequence: CASRDRVGNTIYF.

The CDR3 sequence is CASSLDSGNQPQHF. CDR3 DNA sequence: TGTGCCAGCAGCTTAGATTCCGGGAATCAGCCCCAGCATTTT. The chain has TRBV7-9 and TRBJ1-5; D is unclear. The ends were cut back, 1 base at V and 4 bases at J, with 8 bases in the middle. The CDR3 consists of 14 residues. Looked up from germline, CDR1 is SEHNR and CDR2 is FQNEAQ (reference sequence). The whole variable domain, remainder taken from reference TRBV7-9 and TRBJ1-5, is DTGVSQNPRHKITKRGQNVTFRCDPISEHNRLYWYRQTLGQGPEFLTYFQNEAQLEKSRLLSDRFSAERPKGSFSTLEIQRTEQGDSAMYLCASSLDSGNQPQHFGDGTRLSIL.

This chain joins TRBV7-9 and TRBJ1-4; 9 bases match TRBD1. From germline, CDR1 is SEHNR and CDR2 FQNEAQ (reference sequence). After removal of 5 bases from V and 7 bases from J, the junction contained 11 bases not matched to a gene. CDR3 length: 16 residues. CDR3 sequence (DNA): TGTGCCAGCAGCCCGGGGACAGGGTTGGTCTCTGAAAAACTGTTTTTT. It codes for CASSPGTGLVSEKLFF.

This chain connects TRBV28 to TRBJ2-3; D might be TRBD1 (6 bases). CDR1 and CDR2 (germline): MDHEN, SYDVKM. This CDR3 spans 13 amino acids. V lost 5 bases, J lost 8 bases, and 14 bases lay in between. CDR3 nucleotides: TGTGCCAGCAGTGCCCAACAGGGCGCTACGCAGTATTTT. Its translation is CASSAQQGATQYF.

The chain carries TRBV7-2 and TRBJ1-1; D is uncertain. CDR1 is SGHTA, CDR2 FQGNSA, per germline. V was cut by 4 bases and J by 1 base, with 16 bases left in between. This CDR3 is built from 16 residues. The CDR3 sequence is CASSSQPSVGNTEAFF. Written as DNA, the CDR3 is TGTGCCAGCAGCTCCCAACCCTCGGTGGGGAACACTGAAGCTTTCTTT.

The chain is built from TRBV2 and TRBJ2-7; TRBD1 agrees at 8 bases. Per germline, CDR1 SNHLY and CDR2 FYNNEI. The CDR3 consists of 15 residues. J lost 7 bases, V lost 5 bases, and 13 bases had no gene match. CDR3 protein: CASSPPGTGGMEQYF. The CDR3 bases are TGTGCCAGCAGTCCTCCCGGGACAGGCGGTATGGAGCAGTACTTC. The full variable domain, its missing parts supplied by reference TRBV2 and TRBJ2-7, is EPEVTQTPSHQVTQMGQEVILRCVPISNHLYFYWYRQILGQKVEFLVSFYNNEISEKSEIFDDQFSVERPDGSNFTLKIRSTKLEDSAMYFCASSPPGTGGMEQYFGPGTRLTVT.

This clone was counted only a few times. V gene TRBV7-9 combines with J gene TRBJ1-5; D remains ambiguous. Germline CDR1 is SEHNR and CDR2 is FQNEAQ (reference sequence). The CDR3 is 12 amino acids. Trimming pared 1 base from V and 5 bases from J, leaving 3 bases between. CDR3 region: CASSLVDQPQHF. Written as DNA, the CDR3 is TGTGCCAGCAGCTTAGTCGATCAGCCCCAGCATTTT. The variable domain in full, with the rest retrieved from reference TRBV7-9 and TRBJ1-5, is DTGVSQNPRHKITKRGQNVTFRCDPISEHNRLYWYRQTLGQGPEFLTYFQNEAQLEKSRLLSDRFSAERPKGSFSTLEIQRTEQGDSAMYLCASSLVDQPQHFGDGTRLSIL.

This chain connects TRBV5-6 to TRBJ1-6, with unresolved D. The CDR3 length is 12 residues. CDR1 and CDR2 (germline): SGHDT, YYEEEE. Trimming left V 2 bases short and J 10 bases short, with 7 bases between. Here the CDR3 reads CASSLWASPLHF. The CDR3 DNA reads TGTGCCAGCAGCTTATGGGCCTCACCCCTCCACTTT.

The chain links TRBV30 to TRBJ1-5, with D unclear. Germline loops: CDR1 GTSNPN, CDR2 SVGIG (reference sequence). V was shortened by 2 bases and J by 3 bases, with 11 bases between the two germline ends. CDR3 length: 14 amino acids. The CDR3 DNA reads as TGTGCCTGGAGTTCGTCGGGTAACAATCAGCCCCAGCATTTT. This gives the protein CAWSSSGNNQPQHF.

The rearrangement links TRBV7-9 to TRBJ2-3; no definite D call. Germline CDR1 is SEHNR and CDR2 is FQNEAQ (reference sequence). Trimming pared 5 bases from V and 0 bases from J, leaving 3 bases between. This CDR3 has 12 residues. The CDR3 DNA sequence: TGTGCCAGCAGCCCGAGCACAGATACGCAGTATTTT. Protein sequence: CASSPSTDTQYF.

V usage is TRBV2 and J usage is TRBJ2-5, with D tentatively TRBD1 (6 bases). The germline gives CDR1 SNHLY, CDR2 FYNNEI. This CDR3 has 13 residues. Trimming cost V 7 bases and J 2 bases, with 11 bases left between them. The CDR3 DNA sequence: TGTGCCAGCACCACAGGGTTGCAAGAGACCCAGTACTTC. As protein: CASTTGLQETQYF. The variable domain in full, with the rest retrieved from reference TRBV2 and TRBJ2-5, is EPEVTQTPSHQVTQMGQEVILRCVPISNHLYFYWYRQILGQKVEFLVSFYNNEISEKSEIFDDQFSVERPDGSNFTLKIRSTKLEDSAMYFCASTTGLQETQYFGPGTRLLVL.

The rearrangement uses TRBV11-3 and TRBJ2-3; 15 bases align to TRBD2. The CDR3 runs to 16 residues. V lost 5 bases and J lost 6; bases outside the gene matches: 6. The germline V gene has CDR1 SGHNT and CDR2 YENEEA. The CDR3 loop reads CASSPGTSGGLDTQYF. Here the CDR3 DNA reads TGTGCCAGCAGCCCCGGGACTAGCGGGGGGTTGGATACGCAGTATTTT.

The genes are TRBV6-5 and TRBJ2-3; 8 nucleotides line up with TRBD1. The V segment lost 6 bases and the J segment 2 bases; nucleotides outside the gene matches: 7. Germline V gene data show CDR1 as MNHEY and CDR2 as SVGAGI. The CDR3 covers 15 residues. The CDR3 protein is CASRGQVPYTDTQYF. In DNA, the CDR3 is TGTGCCAGCAGGGGACAGGTCCCTTACACAGATACGCAGTATTTT.

The V call is TRBV2, the J call TRBJ2-7; the D call may be TRBD1 or TRBD2 (5 bases each). The CDR3 sequence is 15 residues long. Germline CDR1 SNHLY, CDR2 FYNNEI. V was cut by 2 bases and J by 7 bases, with 18 bases left in between. CDR3 DNA: TGTGCCAGCAGTGAATCGGGGCACGGTACGGTGGAGCAGTACTTC. Amino acids: CASSESGHGTVEQYF. Based on the CDR3 plus reference TRBV2 and TRBJ2-7, the full variable domain is EPEVTQTPSHQVTQMGQEVILRCVPISNHLYFYWYRQILGQKVEFLVSFYNNEISEKSEIFDDQFSVERPDGSNFTLKIRSTKLEDSAMYFCASSESGHGTVEQYFGPGTRLTVT.

The chain is built from TRBV5-1 and TRBJ1-1; D gene unclear. The CDR3 consists of 13 residues. Between the trimmed V and J ends, which lost 0 bases and 10 bases, there was a span of 13 bases. CDR1 SGHRS and CDR2 YFSETQ come from the germline V gene. As DNA, the CDR3 is TGCGCCAGCAGCTTGGATTCGGCTGACGGAGCTTTCTTT. It translates to CASSLDSADGAFF.

In its sample, this clone was seen once. V is TRBV7-9 and J is TRBJ1-4; 10 nucleotides align to TRBD1. Germline assignment: CDR1 SEHNR and CDR2 FQNEAQ (reference sequence). This CDR3 contains 16 residues. Trimming at V came to 5 bases and at J to 7 bases, leaving 10 bases not matched to a gene. The CDR3 nucleotides read TGTGCCAGCAGCGGGTACGACAGGGGGCGGGTTGAAAAACTGTTTTTT. Amino acids: CASSGYDRGRVEKLFF. Full variable domain (outside the CDR3, taken from reference TRBV7-9 and TRBJ1-4): DTGVSQNPRHKITKRGQNVTFRCDPISEHNRLYWYRQTLGQGPEFLTYFQNEAQLEKSRLLSDRFSAERPKGSFSTLEIQRTEQGDSAMYLCASSGYDRGRVEKLFFGSGTQLSVL.

The V call is TRBV30, the J call TRBJ2-5; 9 bases line up with TRBD2. Germline V gene data show CDR1 as GTSNPN and CDR2 as SVGIG (reference sequence). This CDR3 contains 13 residues. V was clipped by 5 bases and J by 7 bases; unmatched bases: 8. DNA of the CDR3: TGTGCCTGGGGACTAGCGAGGATGGGGACCCAGTACTTC. It encodes CAWGLARMGTQYF. Based on the CDR3 plus reference TRBV30 and TRBJ2-5, the full variable domain is SQTIHQWPATLVQPVGSPLSLECTVEGTSNPNLYWYRQAAGRGLQLLFYSVGIGQISSEVPQNLSASRPQDRQFILSSKKLLLSDSGFYLCAWGLARMGTQYFGPGTRLLVL.

This clone has a handful of counts. The CDR3 here is CASSPAGSQNTEAFF. For the CDR3, the DNA is TGCGCCAGCAGCCCTGCGGGGAGCCAAAACACTGAAGCTTTCTTT. The rearrangement links TRBV5-1 to TRBJ1-1; D remains unclear. The CDR3 is 15 amino acids. Germline lookup yields CDR1 SGHRS and CDR2 YFSETQ. The V and J ends lost 4 bases and 2 bases respectively, with 15 bases between them. The variable domain in full, with the rest retrieved from reference TRBV5-1 and TRBJ1-1, is KAGVTQTPRYLIKTRGQQVTLSCSPISGHRSVSWYQQTPGQGLQFLFEYFSETQRNKGNFPGRFSGRQFSNSRSEMNVSTLELGDSALYLCASSPAGSQNTEAFFGQGTRLTVV.

This chain connects TRBV30 to TRBJ1-1; 7 bases map to TRBD1. CDR1 and CDR2 (germline): GTSNPN, SVGIG (reference sequence). V was clipped by 5 bases and J by 4 bases; unmatched bases: 4. The CDR3 has 12 amino acids. Here the CDR3 reads CAWAGGSTEAFF. The DNA for the CDR3 is TGTGCCTGGGCAGGGGGAAGCACTGAAGCTTTCTTT.

This rearrangement joins TRBV9 to TRBJ2-5; 11 nucleotides agree with TRBD2. The J segment lost 2 bases and the V segment lost 4 bases, leaving 7 bases of the junction unmatched. Per the germline V gene, CDR1 is SGDLS and CDR2 is YYNGEE. The CDR3 loop spans 16 amino acids. DNA for the CDR3: TGTGCCAGCAGCCCCTCTAGCGGGGGGCCACAAGAGACCCAGTACTTC. Its translation is CASSPSSGGPQETQYF.

The genes are TRBV2 and TRBJ1-2; D uncertain. CDR3 length equals 16 residues. CDR1 and CDR2 from the germline V gene are SNHLY and FYNNEI. Trimming pared 3 bases from V and 0 bases from J, leaving 14 bases between. As DNA, the CDR3 is TGTGCCAGCAGTGACGGTGGACGCATTGCTAACTATGGCTACACCTTC. This translates into CASSDGGRIANYGYTF. Looking up the rest from reference TRBV2 and TRBJ1-2 gives the full variable domain: EPEVTQTPSHQVTQMGQEVILRCVPISNHLYFYWYRQILGQKVEFLVSFYNNEISEKSEIFDDQFSVERPDGSNFTLKIRSTKLEDSAMYFCASSDGGRIANYGYTFGSGTRLTVV.

The V gene is TRBV4-1, the J gene TRBJ2-1; no reliable D call. The ends were cut back, 0 bases at V and 0 bases at J, with 3 bases in the middle. The CDR3 sequence is 14 residues long. CDR1 and CDR2 from the germline V gene are MGHRA and YSYEKL. DNA for the CDR3: TGCGCCAGCAGCCAAGAGAGCTCCTACAATGAGCAGTTCTTC. It yields the protein CASSQESSYNEQFF.

DNA for the CDR3: TGCGCCAGCAGTTACCACCTTAAAGGGGGCCAAGAGACCCAGTACTTC. Translated: CASSYHLKGGQETQYF. V and J are TRBV10-2 and TRBJ2-5, with D perhaps TRBD1 (6 bases). There are 16 residues in the CDR3. CDR1 and CDR2 (germline): WSHSY, SAAADI. The V end was cut by 5 bases, the J end by 1 base, with 17 bases between.